Detailed here is one TCR beta chain. Its cognate antigen has yet to be identified. One base away there is no much larger clone; base qualities are not given. Each collaborating institution followed its own protocols to collect whole blood in K2EDTA tubes. For TCRbeta analysis, collaborator samples were shipped as frozen whole blood, as isolated PBMCs, or as DNA extracted from either sample type. The source of the sample is a study of blood T cell repertoires in COVID-19 (TCRdb year 2020). Regarding the complete study: The collaborator samples originated in the United States, Italy and Spain and spanned the acute and convalescent phases of COVID-19. The prospective study material was composed of cDNA or gDNA derived from T cells, B-cell-depleted T cells, or PBMCs. The dataset comprised deeply sampled blood TCRbeta repertoires from subjects exposed to, actively infected with, or recovered from COVID-19. A freely available public database, intended as a resource for researchers studying the immune response to SARS-CoV-2, is where the repertoires were released. The samples were drawn from two sources: the first 160 participants of the ongoing ImmuneRACE study, and 950 to 1,500 subjects contributed by 6 global collaborators. Nearly every sample came with metadata listing a de-identified subject ID, COVID-19 status, age in years and sex. Where available, HLA class I and class II types were obtained from metadata supplied by the sample provider rather than from assay-based typing. Results and caveats for the whole study, not just this receptor: How much clinical and demographic metadata was included differed by source and by participant, and the metadata was provided uncurated.

TCRbeta CDR3 regions were amplified from genomic DNA using the immunoSEQ Assay, a bias-controlled multiplex PCR. In the source study's methods: The number of nucleated cells in each sample was estimated from the amplification of reference gene primers within the assay. Sequence reads were collapsed and filtered to measure the absolute abundance of every unique TCRbeta CDR3 rearrangement. For each sample, productive Simpson clonality was calculated as the square root of Simpson's diversity index across productive rearrangements. What TCRdb holds here is the immuneACCESS table cut down to in-frame rearrangements. Part of the clones is not present; checked against another copy, under half of the missing clones reflect an unresolved V gene, and the others are unexplained. The V and J calls and clone size come from that table; D and trimming were worked out from the DNA. This sample has 250,000 to 350,000 clones in its table, and approximately 90% of those were observed once. The leading ten clones occupy about 2.5% of the sample.

The CDR3 measures 15 amino acids from cysteine to phenylalanine. CDR3 DNA only is kept here, 45 bases in frame from base 1. Taken from the germline V gene (reference sequence), the CDR1 and CDR2 loops are LGHDT and YNNKEL. V is cut back by 4 bases and J by 2 bases, with 3 bases in the junction unmatched. Sample: peripheral blood. The chain is assembled from TRBV3-1 (or the pseudogene TRBV3-2) and TRBJ2-7; 12 bases in between match TRBD2. The receptor comes from a man aged 18-30 years with active or convalescent COVID-19. The DNA sequence reads TGTGCCAGCAGCCTACGGACTAGCGGGACCTACGAGCAGTACTTC. It codes for CASSLRTSGTYEQYF.